These 16 T cell receptor beta chains share one sample of origin, sequenced in a study of cytomegalovirus exposure and HLA in healthy donors. 13 Jbeta primers and 60 Vbeta primers were used for the PCR. The table came from immunoSEQ multiplex PCR; TCRdb's copy has only in-frame clones and leaves some out. Altogether 270,000 or so clones are present, roughly 88% being singletons, with the ten largest covering around 4.2%. Sample: PBMCs. The source of these receptors is a man aged 40-50 years in good health and CMV-seropositive.

CDR3: CASSPVLNTEAFF. CDR3 coding DNA: TGTGCCAGCTCACCAGTATTGAACACTGAAGCTTTCTTT. The chain employs TRBV18 and TRBJ1-1; no reliable D call. Germline V lookup: CDR1 KGHSH, CDR2 LQKENI. Trimming stripped 2 bases from V and 0 bases from J, with 4 bases between. This CDR3 has 13 amino acids.

In DNA, the CDR3 is TGTGCCAGCAGTTCCCCCCCGGGGGCAGCGGGAGAGAAAGATACGCAGTATTTT. Translating gives CASSSPPGAAGEKDTQYF. The chain employs TRBV27 and TRBJ2-3; TRBD2 agrees at 8 bases. Germline V CDR1 and CDR2: MNHEY, SMNVEV (reference sequence). The CDR3 runs to 18 residues. V dropped 4 bases and J dropped 5; count of bases not matched to a gene: 17.

V usage is TRBV6-1 and J usage is TRBJ1-2; D is perhaps TRBD1 (6 bases). The CDR3 spans 13 residues. V lost 8 bases, J lost 4 bases, and 14 bases lay in between. Per germline, CDR1 MNHNS and CDR2 SASEGT. The CDR3 is CASPNPGVYGYTF. The CDR3 DNA reads TGTGCCAGCCCCAACCCAGGGGTCTATGGCTACACCTTC.

This chain joins TRBV28 and TRBJ2-7; tentative D call: TRBD2 (7 bases). The CDR3 loop spans 16 amino acids. Trimming cost V 4 bases and J 0 bases, with 16 bases left between them. Germline V gene data show CDR1 as MDHEN and CDR2 as SYDVKM. The CDR3 reads CASSSPLADSSYEQYF. The CDR3 nucleotides are TGTGCCAGCAGTTCCCCCCTAGCGGACAGCTCCTACGAGCAGTACTTC.

The V and J genes are TRBV7-2 and TRBJ1-2; TRBD1 matches 7 bases. J lost 4 bases, V lost 3 bases, and 5 bases had no gene match. Germline assignment: CDR1 SGHTA and CDR2 FQGNSA. This CDR3 is 14 amino acids long. The CDR3 DNA follows: TGTGCCAGCAGCTTCGTTCGACAGGGCTATGGCTACACCTTC. It encodes CASSFVRQGYGYTF.

The chain employs TRBV6-5 and TRBJ2-5; possible D gene TRBD2, 6 bases. This CDR3 comprises 14 residues. Trimming took off 0 bases at V and 4 bases at J, with 9 bases between the two ends. CDR1 is MNHEY, CDR2 SVGAGI, per germline. This CDR3 reads CASSYSEGGETQYF. CDR3 nucleotide sequence: TGTGCCAGCAGTTACTCGGAGGGTGGAGAGACCCAGTACTTC.

The chain is built from TRBV9 and TRBJ2-7, with D perhaps TRBD2 (6 bases). V shed 0 bases and J shed 5 bases, with 9 bases lying between them. The CDR3 extends over 13 amino acids. Germline CDR1 SGDLS, CDR2 YYNGEE. Written as DNA, the CDR3 is TGTGCCAGCAGCGTAGAAGGCGGGAACGAGCAGTACTTC. It is translated as CASSVEGGNEQYF.

In its sample, this clone was seen a few times. The CDR3, as DNA: TGTGCCAGCAGCTTAATGGGCGTCGGAGAGACCCAGTACTTC. Encoded protein: CASSLMGVGETQYF. The gene calls are TRBV7-3 and TRBJ2-5; D gene ambiguous. This CDR3 is built from 14 residues. With 1 base removed from V and 4 bases from J, the gap between germline ends came to 10 bases. Germline V CDR1 and CDR2: SGHTA, FQGTGA.

The V call is TRBV2, the J call TRBJ2-2, with D tentatively TRBD2 (6 bases). The germline CDR1 and CDR2 sequences are SNHLY and FYNNEI. The CDR3 runs to 16 residues. V was clipped by 3 bases and J by 6 bases, with 17 bases between them. CDR3 nucleotide sequence: TGTGCCAGCAGTGAGTCGGGAGCAGGTCTCTCCGGGGAGCTGTTTTTT. Its protein is CASSESGAGLSGELFF. Using reference TRBV2 and TRBJ2-2 for the parts outside the CDR3, the full variable domain is EPEVTQTPSHQVTQMGQEVILRCVPISNHLYFYWYRQILGQKVEFLVSFYNNEISEKSEIFDDQFSVERPDGSNFTLKIRSTKLEDSAMYFCASSESGAGLSGELFFGEGSRLTVL.

The rearrangement joins TRBV19 to TRBJ1-2, with unresolved D. This CDR3 is 13 amino acids long. The V and J ends lost 5 bases and 5 bases respectively, with 12 bases between them. Germline V gene data show CDR1 as LNHDA and CDR2 as SQIVND (reference sequence). CDR3 residues: CASSVGKPYGYTF. In nucleotides, the CDR3 is TGTGCCAGTAGTGTCGGGAAACCTTATGGCTACACCTTC.

The V call is TRBV4-1, the J call TRBJ2-2; 15 bases are shared with TRBD2. The CDR3 is 20 amino acids. V dropped 0 bases and J dropped 4; count of bases not matched to a gene: 9. Germline CDR1 and CDR2: MGHRA and YSYEKL. CDR3 loop: CASSQDGTSGRRLRTGELFF. CDR3 nucleotides: TGCGCCAGCAGCCAAGATGGGACTAGCGGGAGGAGGTTGCGCACCGGGGAGCTGTTTTTT.

This chain uses TRBV5-1 with TRBJ1-2; possible D gene TRBD1, 6 bases. The CDR3 runs 14 residues. The V gene lost 5 bases and the J gene lost 0 bases, with 11 bases spanning the gap. Germline V CDR1 and CDR2: SGHRS, YFSETQ. The CDR3 loop is CASRPGQTNYGYTF. In DNA form, the CDR3 reads TGCGCCAGCAGACCCGGACAGACTAACTATGGCTACACCTTC.

The V call is TRBV7-6, the J call TRBJ2-3, with a tentative D call TRBD2 (5 bases). The V and J ends lost 5 bases and 0 bases respectively, with 12 bases between them. Germline loops: CDR1 SGHVS, CDR2 FNYEAQ. This CDR3 has 15 amino acids. CDR3 in DNA: TGTGCCAGCAGCCTGCGAGGCGGGAGCACAGATACGCAGTATTTT. Amino acid sequence: CASSLRGGSTDTQYF.

The V and J genes are TRBV28 and TRBJ2-5; 11 bases align to TRBD1. The better agreement between TRBJ2-7 and the DNA end casts doubt on the J call. The CDR3 runs to 14 residues. CDR1 is MDHEN and CDR2 is SYDVKM in the germline V gene. DNA of the CDR3: TGTGCCAGCAGTTTAGGGACAGGGGGGTACGAGCAGTACTTC. Translating it yields CASSLGTGGYEQYF.

This clone was seen once. An end of the junction differs from the germline gene, which may be a read error. The chain combines TRBV5-8 with TRBJ2-2; 9 bases match TRBD1. CDR3 length: 16 amino acids. Germline CDR1 and CDR2: SGHTS and YDEGEE. The CDR3 spells CAGSWKGTGFGGELFF. CDR3 in DNA: TGTGCCGGCAGCTGGAAGGGGACAGGGTTCGGCGGGGAGCTGTTTTTT.

The genes are TRBV6-6 and TRBJ2-2; 8 bases are shared with TRBD2. The V segment lost 0 bases and the J segment 4 bases; nucleotides outside the gene matches: 4. CDR3 length equals 16 residues. Germline-derived CDR1 and CDR2 are MNHNY and SVGAGI (reference sequence). The CDR3 sequence: CASSYSASGLTGELFF. As DNA, the CDR3 is TGTGCCAGCAGTTACTCGGCTAGCGGGCTCACCGGGGAGCTGTTTTTT.